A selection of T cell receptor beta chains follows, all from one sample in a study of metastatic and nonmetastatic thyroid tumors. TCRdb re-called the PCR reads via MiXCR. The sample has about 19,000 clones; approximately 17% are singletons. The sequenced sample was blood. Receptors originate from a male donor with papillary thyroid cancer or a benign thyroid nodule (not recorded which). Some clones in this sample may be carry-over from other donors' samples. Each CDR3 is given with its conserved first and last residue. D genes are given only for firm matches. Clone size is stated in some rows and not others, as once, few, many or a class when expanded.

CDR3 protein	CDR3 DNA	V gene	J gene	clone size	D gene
CAWSVSGYEQYF	TGTGCCTGGAGTGTATCGGGGTACGAGCAGTACTTC	TRBV30	TRBJ2-7	many	.
CASRVAADSTYEQYF	TGTGCCAGCAGGGTTGCAGCGGACTCTACCTACGAGCAGTACTTC	TRBV28	TRBJ2-7	.	.
CASSRIGGQETQYF	TGTGCCAGCTCCCGAATAGGGGGCCAAGAGACCCAGTACTTC	TRBV18	TRBJ2-5	many	.
CSVVGTTSGDGYTF	TGCAGCGTTGTAGGGACAACCTCAGGCGATGGCTACACCTTC	TRBV29-1	TRBJ1-2	.	.
CASSLVLRGIIGNTIYF	TGTGCCAGCAGCTTAGTGTTGCGGGGCATTATCGGAAACACCATATATTTT	TRBV7-8	TRBJ1-3	many	.
CSVVVNTGSGEQYF	TGCAGCGTTGTGGTCAATACAGGTTCCGGCGAGCAGTACTTC	TRBV29-1	TRBJ2-7	many	.
CASFSRGSEAFF	TGTGCCAGCTTCTCAAGGGGGTCTGAAGCTTTCTTT	TRBV28	TRBJ1-1	medium-sized	.
CSARDRGRGETEAFF	TGCAGTGCTAGAGATCGCGGGAGGGGGGAAACTGAAGCTTTCTTT	TRBV20-1	TRBJ1-1	many	.
CAWSNLGTEAFF	TGTGCCTGGAGCAATTTAGGGACTGAAGCTTTCTTT	TRBV30	TRBJ1-1	.	.
CASSRTGAKNIQYF	TGTGCCAGCAGTCGGACAGGGGCCAAAAACATTCAGTACTTC	TRBV9	TRBJ2-4	few	TRBD1
CASSGGGLPNEQFF	TGTGCCAGCAGCGGGGGGGGGCTGCCCAATGAGCAGTTCTTC	TRBV6-2/TRBV6-3	TRBJ2-1	many	TRBD2
CSVGRQGAINEQFF	TGCAGCGTTGGCCGACAGGGGGCAATCAATGAGCAGTTCTTC	TRBV29-1	TRBJ2-1	many	TRBD1
CASRLGLAGGSGQYF	TGTGCCAGCAGACTTGGACTAGCGGGAGGGTCGGGGCAGTACTTC	TRBV12-3/TRBV12-4	TRBJ2-7	medium-sized	TRBD2
CASSLEPGRSYEQYF	TGCGCCAGCAGCTTGGAGCCCGGACGCTCCTACGAGCAGTACTTC	TRBV5-1	TRBJ2-7	.	.
CASRSYREATGTQYF	TGTGCCAGCAGGTCATACAGGGAAGCCACCGGGACCCAGTACTTC	TRBV28	TRBJ2-5	many	.
CASTLLSRDNPPEAFF	TGTGCCAGTACCCTACTCTCCCGGGACAACCCCCCGGAGGCTTTCTTT	TRBV19	TRBJ1-1	many	.
CASGPGTSGAPYNEQFF	TGTGCTAGTGGGCCCGGGACTAGCGGGGCTCCCTACAATGAGCAGTTCTTC	TRBV12-5	TRBJ2-1	many	TRBD2
CASSWGLAGYEQYF	TGTGCCAGCAGCTGGGGACTAGCGGGATACGAGCAGTACTTC	TRBV11-2	TRBJ2-7	medium-sized	TRBD2
CSARLRRYNQPQYF	TGCAGTGCTAGGCTCCGTAGGTATAATCAGCCCCAGTATTTT	TRBV20-1	TRBJ2-3	.	.
CASWGGRLWTSGYNEQFF	TGTGCCAGCTGGGGGGGGCGCTTGTGGACTAGCGGCTACAATGAGCAGTTCTTC	TRBV2	TRBJ2-1	many	TRBD2
CASSQRLAGASTDTQYF	TGTGCCAGCAGCCAACGATTAGCGGGAGCTAGCACAGATACGCAGTATTTT	TRBV11-3	TRBJ2-3	many	TRBD2
CASTRPLLNTGELFF	TGTGCCAGCACCCGACCATTATTGAACACCGGGGAGCTGTTTTTT	TRBV6-2/TRBV6-3	TRBJ2-2	many	.
CASSQGQEETQYF	TGTGCCAGCAGCCAAGGACAGGAAGAGACCCAGTACTTC	TRBV7-2	TRBJ2-5	.	TRBD1
CASSGRQGAQQETQYF	TGTGCCAGCAGCGGAAGACAGGGGGCGCAACAAGAGACCCAGTACTTC	TRBV5-5	TRBJ2-5	few	TRBD1
CASSTLPGDRMNTEAFF	TGTGCCAGTAGTACCCTACCGGGGGACAGAATGAACACTGAAGCTTTCTTT	TRBV19	TRBJ1-1	many	TRBD1
CASSVNSLGNEQFF	TGTGCCAGCAGTGTCAACTCCTTAGGTAATGAGCAGTTCTTC	TRBV27	TRBJ2-1	many	.
CATSRDLEWITEAFF	TGTGCCACCAGCAGAGATTTGGAGTGGATCACTGAAGCTTTCTTT	TRBV15	TRBJ1-1	many	.
CASSFPGGGVTQPQHF	TGTGCCAGCAGTTTCCCCGGGGGAGGGGTAACACAGCCCCAGCATTTT	TRBV28	TRBJ1-5	few	.
CASTPGTGFISPLHF	TGTGCCAGCACCCCCGGGACAGGGTTTATTTCGCCCCTCCACTTT	TRBV12-3/TRBV12-4	TRBJ1-6	medium-sized	TRBD1
CSARDGRSTGNTIYF	TGCAGTGCTAGAGATGGGAGGTCAACCGGAAACACCATATATTTT	TRBV20-1	TRBJ1-3	medium-sized	.
CASSLAGDSTDTQYF	TGTGCCAGCAGCTTAGCGGGGGATAGCACAGATACGCAGTATTTT	TRBV7-3	TRBJ2-3	many	TRBD2
CSAEGLQNTEAFF	TGCAGTGCGGAGGGACTCCAGAACACTGAAGCTTTCTTT	TRBV20-1	TRBJ1-1	.	.